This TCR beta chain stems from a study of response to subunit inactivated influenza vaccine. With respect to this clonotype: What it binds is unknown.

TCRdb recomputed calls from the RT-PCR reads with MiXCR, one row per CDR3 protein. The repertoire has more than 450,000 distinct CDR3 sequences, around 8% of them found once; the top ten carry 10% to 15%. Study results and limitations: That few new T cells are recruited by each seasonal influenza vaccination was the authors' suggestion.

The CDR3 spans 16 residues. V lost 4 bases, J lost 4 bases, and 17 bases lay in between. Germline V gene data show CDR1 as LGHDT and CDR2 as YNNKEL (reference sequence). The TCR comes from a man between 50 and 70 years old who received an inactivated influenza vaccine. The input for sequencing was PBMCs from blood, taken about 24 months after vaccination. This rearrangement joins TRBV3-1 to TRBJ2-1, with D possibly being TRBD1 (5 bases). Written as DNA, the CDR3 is TGTGCCAGCAGCCCGAGGTGGGGCAGTGCTTACAATGAGCAGTTCTTC. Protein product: CASSPRWGSAYNEQFF.